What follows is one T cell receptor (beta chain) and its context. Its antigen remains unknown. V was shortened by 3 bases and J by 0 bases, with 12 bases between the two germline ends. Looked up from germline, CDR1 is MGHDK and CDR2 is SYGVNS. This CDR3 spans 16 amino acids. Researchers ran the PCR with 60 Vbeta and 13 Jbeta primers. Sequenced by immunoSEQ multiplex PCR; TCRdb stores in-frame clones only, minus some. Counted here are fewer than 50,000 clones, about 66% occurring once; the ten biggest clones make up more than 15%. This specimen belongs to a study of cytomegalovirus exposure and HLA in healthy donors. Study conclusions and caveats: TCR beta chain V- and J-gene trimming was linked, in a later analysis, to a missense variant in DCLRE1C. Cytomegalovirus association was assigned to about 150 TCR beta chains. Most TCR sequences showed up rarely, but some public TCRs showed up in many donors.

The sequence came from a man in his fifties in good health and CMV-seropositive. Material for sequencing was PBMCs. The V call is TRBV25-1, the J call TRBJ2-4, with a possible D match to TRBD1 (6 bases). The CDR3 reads CASSESGRGAKNIQYF. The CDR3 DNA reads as TGTGCCAGCAGTGAGTCCGGCAGGGGAGCCAAAAACATTCAGTACTTC. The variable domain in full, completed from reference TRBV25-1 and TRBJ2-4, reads EADIYQTPRYLVIGTGKKITLECSQTMGHDKMYWYQQDPGMELHLIHYSYGVNSTEKGDLSSESTVSRIRTEHFPLTLESARPSHTSQYLCASSESGRGAKNIQYFGAGTRLSVL.